What follows are 15 T cell receptor beta chains derived from one specimen sequenced in a study of cytomegalovirus exposure and HLA in healthy donors. PCR used 60 Vbeta primers and 13 Jbeta primers. Measured with immunoSEQ multiplex PCR; TCRdb has only the in-frame clones, and not every one. Its listing shows tens of thousands of clones. Sequencing was done on a sample of PBMCs. Receptors originate from a woman in her thirties or forties in good health and CMV-seronegative.

The chain couples TRBV5-1 to TRBJ1-4; possible D gene TRBD1, 6 bases. This CDR3 spans 14 amino acids. Trimming shortened V by 0 bases and J by 5 bases, and 8 bases separated the two germline ends. Per the germline V gene, CDR1 is SGHRS and CDR2 is YFSETQ. Here the CDR3 reads CASSLAGANEKLFF. The DNA of the CDR3 is TGCGCCAGCAGCTTGGCAGGGGCGAATGAAAAACTGTTTTTT.

The chain employs TRBV18 and TRBJ1-4; 7 bases fit TRBD1. Germline values: CDR1 KGHSH, CDR2 LQKENI. This CDR3 comprises 14 residues. V lost 3 bases to trimming and J lost 8 bases; unmatched junction nucleotides: 6. For the CDR3, the DNA is TGTGCCAGCTCACCCTCCGGGACAGACGAAAAACTGTTTTTT. Amino acid sequence: CASSPSGTDEKLFF.

The chain links TRBV4-2 to TRBJ2-3; TRBD2 matches at 10 bases. CDR1 is LGHNA, CDR2 YNFKEQ, per germline. The trim removed 8 bases at V and 1 base at J, leaving 3 bases unmatched. This CDR3 spans 14 amino acids. This CDR3 reads CASRGLAGTDTQYF. CDR3 sequence (DNA): TGTGCCAGCCGTGGACTAGCGGGCACAGATACGCAGTATTTT.

This rearrangement joins TRBV4-3 to TRBJ1-4; D ambiguous. In germline, CDR1 is LGHNA, CDR2 YSLEER. Trimming stripped 0 bases from V and 10 bases from J, with 18 bases between. The CDR3 is 16 residues long. The CDR3 DNA reads as TGCGCCAGCAGCCAAGAGGCTGCAGCTGCGGCTGGAAAACTGTTTTTT. Translated, it gives CASSQEAAAAAGKLFF.

The chain combines TRBV6-1 with TRBJ2-3; 10 bases align to TRBD2. The CDR3 sequence is 17 residues long. Germline loops: CDR1 MNHNS, CDR2 SASEGT. Trimming removed 1 base from V and 1 base from J; junction bases left unmatched: 5. CDR3 coding DNA: TGTGCCAGCAGTGAAGTTGTAAGCGGGAGGGGCACAGATACGCAGTATTTT. The encoded protein is CASSEVVSGRGTDTQYF.

The chain couples TRBV7-9 to TRBJ1-1; a weak D match, TRBD1 (6 bases). This CDR3 spans 14 amino acids. V lost 2 bases and J lost 3, with 10 bases in between. Germline V gene lookup returns CDR1 SEHNR and CDR2 FQNEAQ (reference sequence). The CDR3 sequence: CASSLQGIDTEAFF. CDR3 bases: TGTGCCAGCAGCTTACAGGGGATTGACACTGAAGCTTTCTTT.

The chain couples TRBV18 to TRBJ1-2; D possibly corresponds to TRBD1 (5 bases). Germline V lookup: CDR1 KGHSH, CDR2 LQKENI. The CDR3 spans 15 residues. V was cut by 2 bases and J by 8 bases, with 18 bases left in between. DNA for the CDR3: TGTGCCAGCTCACCAACGACAGATGGGGCTGGAGGCTACACCTTC. Protein sequence: CASSPTTDGAGGYTF. The complete variable domain, with remaining parts taken from reference TRBV18 and TRBJ1-2, reads NAGVMQNPRHLVRRRGQEARLRCSPMKGHSHVYWYRQLPEEGLKFMVYLQKENIIDESGMPKERFSAEFPKEGPSILRIQQVVRGDSAAYFCASSPTTDGAGGYTFGSGTRLTVV.

About this clone: The germline gene is not matched at one end of the junction; a read error may be the cause. This rearrangement joins TRBV18 to TRBJ1-1; 9 nucleotides match TRBD1. CDR3 length equals 15 residues. CDR1 KGHSH and CDR2 LQKENI come from the germline V gene. The CDR3 loop is CASSPRDRDNTEDFF. The CDR3 bases are TGTGCCAGCTCACCTCGGGACAGGGATAACACTGAAGATTTCTTT.

The chain carries TRBV6-1 and TRBJ1-4, with a possible D match to TRBD1 (5 bases). Germline CDR1 reads MNHNS; CDR2 reads SASEGT. The ends were cut back, 7 bases at V and 1 base at J, with 13 bases in the middle. The CDR3 contains 15 residues. The CDR3 DNA is TGTGCCAGCAAAGCGGGGCTTCAAACTAATGAAAAACTGTTTTTT. Residues: CASKAGLQTNEKLFF.

The chain couples TRBV30 to TRBJ1-2, with a possible D match to TRBD1 (5 bases). This CDR3 is 12 amino acids long. V lost 3 bases and J lost 8, with 13 bases in between. Germline V CDR1 and CDR2: GTSNPN, SVGIG (reference sequence). The CDR3, as DNA: TGTGCCTGGAGCGCGGGGGGGGAGGGCTACACCTTC. Its protein is CAWSAGGEGYTF.

The V gene is TRBV6-6, the J gene TRBJ2-7; 8 bases fit TRBD1. The length of the CDR3 is 14 residues. CDR1 and CDR2 from the germline V gene are MNHNY and SVGAGI (reference sequence). J was trimmed by 7 bases and V by 1 base; bases with no gene match: 6. CDR3 protein: CASSYLGQGREQYF. CDR3 DNA: TGTGCCAGCAGTTACTTAGGACAGGGAAGGGAGCAGTACTTC.

V and J are TRBV6-5 and TRBJ2-1; 10 nucleotides match TRBD1. The germline V gene encodes CDR1 MNHEY and CDR2 SVGAGI. V gave up 0 bases and J gave up 4 bases; unmatched junction bases: 0. This CDR3 is built from 15 residues. The CDR3 is CASSYSGQGYNEQFF. CDR3 in DNA: TGTGCCAGCAGTTACTCGGGACAGGGGTACAATGAGCAGTTCTTC.

The V gene is TRBV10-3, the J gene TRBJ1-1, with 7 bases fitting TRBD1. The germline gives CDR1 ENHRY, CDR2 SYGVKD. The CDR3 is 13 amino acids. With 3 bases clipped from V and 9 bases from J, the junction kept 7 bases outside the gene matches. Here the CDR3 reads CAISDGQGEQAFF. The CDR3 nucleotides are TGTGCCATCAGTGATGGGCAGGGGGAGCAAGCTTTCTTT.

This chain uses TRBV4-1 with TRBJ1-2; 10 bases line up with TRBD1. The CDR3 totals 15 residues. CDR1 and CDR2 (germline): MGHRA, YSYEKL. Trimming at V came to 3 bases and at J to 2 bases, leaving 3 bases not matched to a gene. CDR3 bases: TGCGCCAGCAGCCATCCGGGACAGGGGAACTATGGCTACACCTTC. Protein: CASSHPGQGNYGYTF.

This chain links TRBV7-2 with TRBJ2-7; 7 bases fit TRBD1. Germline loops: CDR1 SGHTA, CDR2 FQGNSA. With V trimmed by 1 base and J by 5 bases, 14 bases remained unmatched. This CDR3 is 17 amino acids long. The CDR3 sequence: CASSLGFGDRRRNEQYF. CDR3 in DNA: TGTGCCAGCAGCTTAGGGTTTGGGGACAGAAGACGGAACGAGCAGTACTTC. Based on the CDR3 plus reference TRBV7-2 and TRBJ2-7, the full variable domain is GAGVSQSPSNKVTEKGKDVELRCDPISGHTALYWYRQSLGQGLEFLIYFQGNSAPDKSGLPSDRFSAERTGGSVSTLTIQRTQQEDSAVYLCASSLGFGDRRRNEQYFGPGTRLTVT.